The T cell receptor (beta chain) described here comes from a study of identical twins. Findings and caveats of the study: Low generation-probability sequences were in excess among twin-shared out-of-frame alpha sequences. A lower insertion count was a feature of abundant cord blood beta clonotypes, with no such feature in memory repertoires.

The CDR3 spans 18 residues. CDR1 and CDR2 (germline): SNHLY, FYNNEI. Losses at the gene ends were 5 bases for V and 5 bases for J; bases not matched to a gene: 15. This clonotype was seen repeatedly, ten times or more. The antigen is unknown. TCRdb itself ran the 5' RACE reads through MiXCR, one entry per CDR3 protein. The repertoire holds some 660,000 distinct CDR3 sequences, with approximately 9% as singletons. These data also featured in a second study, about yellow fever vaccine responses in identical twins.

The rearrangement links TRBV2 to TRBJ2-1, with TRBD1 matching 10 bases. Sequencing was performed on PBMCs. This receptor was taken from a young woman in good health. The CDR3 is CASSSSGTGDLRDNEQFF. CDR3 sequence (DNA): TGTGCCAGCAGTAGCTCAGGGACAGGGGATTTGAGGGACAATGAGCAGTTCTTC. Full variable domain (missing parts from reference TRBV2 and TRBJ2-1): EPEVTQTPSHQVTQMGQEVILRCVPISNHLYFYWYRQILGQKVEFLVSFYNNEISEKSEIFDDQFSVERPDGSNFTLKIRSTKLEDSAMYFCASSSSGTGDLRDNEQFFGPGTRLTVL.